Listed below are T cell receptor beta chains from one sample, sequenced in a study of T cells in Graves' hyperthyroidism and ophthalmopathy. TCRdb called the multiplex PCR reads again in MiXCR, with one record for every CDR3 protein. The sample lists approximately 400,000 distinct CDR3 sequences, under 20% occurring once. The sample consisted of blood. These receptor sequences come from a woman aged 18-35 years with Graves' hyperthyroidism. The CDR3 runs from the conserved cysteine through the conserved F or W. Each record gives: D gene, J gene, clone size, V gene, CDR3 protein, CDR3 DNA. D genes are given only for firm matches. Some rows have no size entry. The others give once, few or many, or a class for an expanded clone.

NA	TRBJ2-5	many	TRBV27	CASRKRVQETQYF	TGTGCCAGCAGGAAGCGGGTACAAGAGACCCAGTACTTC
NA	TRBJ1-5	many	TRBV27	CASSSLPGLNQPQHF	TGTGCCAGCAGTTCTCTCCCCGGACTCAATCAGCCCCAGCATTTT
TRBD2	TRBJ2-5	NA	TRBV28	CASSQRGPVASGGQETQYF	TGTGCCAGCAGCCAAAGGGGCCCTGTAGCTAGCGGGGGCCAAGAGACCCAGTACTTC
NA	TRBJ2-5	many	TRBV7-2	CASSHLGPRETQYF	TGTGCCAGCAGTCACCTGGGACCGCGAGAGACCCAGTACTTC
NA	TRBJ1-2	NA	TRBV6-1	CASSDPSEYGYTF	TGTGCCAGCAGTGACCCCTCGGAGTATGGCTACACCTTC
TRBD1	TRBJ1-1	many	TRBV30	CAWSVQGGRNTEAFF	TGTGCCTGGAGTGTCCAAGGGGGCAGGAACACTGAAGCTTTCTTT
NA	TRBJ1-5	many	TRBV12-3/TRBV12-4	CASSPLGSQPQHF	TGTGCCAGCAGTCCCTTAGGGAGTCAGCCCCAGCATTTT
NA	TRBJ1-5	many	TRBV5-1	CASRVGSNQPQHF	TGCGCCAGCAGGGTAGGGAGCAATCAGCCCCAGCATTTT
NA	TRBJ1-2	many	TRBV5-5	CASSVRGGNYGYTF	TGTGCCAGCAGTGTGCGCGGCGGGAACTATGGCTACACCTTC
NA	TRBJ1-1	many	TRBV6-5	CASSYSDATNTEAFF	TGTGCCAGCAGTTACTCGGATGCGACGAACACTGAAGCTTTCTTT
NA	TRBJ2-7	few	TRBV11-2	CASRPDVYEQYF	TGTGCCAGCAGGCCGGACGTCTACGAGCAGTACTTC
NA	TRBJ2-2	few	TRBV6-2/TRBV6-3	CASGTGQETTGELFF	TGTGCCAGCGGGACGGGGCAAGAGACGACCGGGGAGCTGTTTTTT
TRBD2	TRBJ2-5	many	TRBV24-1	CATSERRTSGGETQYF	TGTGCCACCAGTGAGCGAAGGACTAGTGGGGGAGAGACCCAGTACTTC
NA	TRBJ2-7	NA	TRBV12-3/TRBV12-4	CASSSPAGVRGSSYEQYF	TGTGCCAGCAGTTCCCCGGCGGGAGTCAGGGGCAGCTCCTACGAGCAGTACTTC
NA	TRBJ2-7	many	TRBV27	CASSHNLAGQGRSEQYF	TGTGCCAGCAGTCACAACCTAGCGGGACAGGGAAGGAGTGAGCAGTACTTC
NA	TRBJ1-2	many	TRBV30	CAWTTGLGGLYGYTF	TGTGCCTGGACCACAGGATTGGGGGGCCTCTATGGCTACACCTTC
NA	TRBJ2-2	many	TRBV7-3	CASSLNSGGPGGGELFF	TGTGCCAGCAGCTTAAACTCCGGGGGGCCAGGTGGCGGGGAGCTGTTTTTT
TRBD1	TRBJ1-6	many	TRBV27	CASSAGQGAVTNSPLHF	TGTGCCAGCAGTGCGGGACAGGGGGCGGTCACTAATTCACCCCTCCACTTT
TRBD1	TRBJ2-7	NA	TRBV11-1	CASSFRDRGTYEQYF	TGTGCCAGCAGCTTCCGGGACAGGGGGACCTACGAGCAGTACTTC
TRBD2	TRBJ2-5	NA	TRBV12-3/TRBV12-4	CASSSIAGGQETQYF	TGTGCCAGCAGTTCCATCGCGGGAGGTCAAGAGACCCAGTACTTC
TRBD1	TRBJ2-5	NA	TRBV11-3	CASSTRTGGVETQYF	TGTGCCAGCAGCACCCGGACAGGGGGCGTCGAGACCCAGTACTTC
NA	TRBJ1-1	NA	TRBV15	CATSRGAGWGTEAFF	TGTGCCACCAGCCGCGGGGCGGGGTGGGGCACTGAAGCTTTCTTT
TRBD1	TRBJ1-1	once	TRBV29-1	CSVRRDRGNTEAFF	TGCAGCGTTCGTCGGGACAGGGGGAACACTGAAGCTTTCTTT
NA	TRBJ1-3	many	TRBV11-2	CASKSTVGGNTIYF	TGTGCCAGTAAGAGCACCGTGGGAGGAAACACCATATATTTT
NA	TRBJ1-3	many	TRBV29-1	CSGQKGNTIYF	TGCAGTGGGCAGAAGGGAAACACCATATATTTT